The rows below give T cell receptor beta chains drawn from one sample of a study of T cell responses to AZD1222 COVID-19 vaccine. The method was immunoSEQ multiplex PCR; TCRdb's version includes in-frame clones alone and lacks a portion of them. The profile shows tens of thousands of clones, less than 90% of them singletons. The sample here was peripheral blood, taken on day 0 of AZD1222 vaccination. These receptors all come from an adult in good health. The CDR3 runs from the conserved cysteine through the conserved F or W. Each record gives: J gene, clone size, V gene, D gene, CDR3 DNA, CDR3 protein. The D gene is left open where the match is weak. Clone size, where shown, is once, few, many, or a class for clones that have expanded.

j_call: TRBJ2-7; clone_size: .; v_call: TRBV6-2/TRBV6-3; d_call: .; cdr3_nt: TGTGCCAGCAGTTACCCCGGACTCTCGTACGAGCAGTACTTC; cdr3_aa: CASSYPGLSYEQYF
j_call: TRBJ1-6; clone_size: .; v_call: TRBV30; d_call: .; cdr3_nt: TGTGCCTGGAAGATCAGGGAAAACCTGCGGAATTCACCCCTCCACTTT; cdr3_aa: CAWKIRENLRNSPLHF
j_call: TRBJ2-3; clone_size: .; v_call: TRBV30; d_call: .; cdr3_nt: TGTGCCTGGAGTGTCGGGACTTCTATTTTCACAGATACGCAGTATTTT; cdr3_aa: CAWSVGTSIFTDTQYF
j_call: TRBJ1-1; clone_size: .; v_call: TRBV12-3/TRBV12-4; d_call: .; cdr3_nt: TGTGCCAGCACCCTTGGTGGTGAAGCTTTCTTT; cdr3_aa: CASTLGGEAFF
j_call: TRBJ1-6; clone_size: .; v_call: TRBV28; d_call: .; cdr3_nt: TGTGCCAGCAGTGCCACCAGGGGCTATAATTCACCCCTCCACTTT; cdr3_aa: CASSATRGYNSPLHF
j_call: TRBJ2-1; clone_size: .; v_call: TRBV28; d_call: .; cdr3_nt: TGTGCCAGCACCCCCGGGGGTAGCGGTAACAATGAGCAGTTCTTC; cdr3_aa: CASTPGGSGNNEQFF
j_call: TRBJ1-1; clone_size: .; v_call: TRBV5-6; d_call: .; cdr3_nt: TGTGCCAGCAGCTCGGGCCTTACTATGAACACTGAAGCTTTCTTT; cdr3_aa: CASSSGLTMNTEAFF
j_call: TRBJ1-2; clone_size: .; v_call: TRBV7-9; d_call: .; cdr3_nt: TGTGCCAGCAGCCTGGGACAAAACGGCTACACCTTC; cdr3_aa: CASSLGQNGYTF
j_call: TRBJ2-3; clone_size: .; v_call: TRBV7-9; d_call: TRBD2; cdr3_nt: TGTGCCAGCAGCTTACTAGCGGGGGGGGTGTCAGATACGCAGTATTTT; cdr3_aa: CASSLLAGGVSDTQYF
j_call: TRBJ1-5; clone_size: .; v_call: TRBV7-2; d_call: .; cdr3_nt: TGTGCCAGCAGCTGGGGGGGGAATCAGCCCCAGCATTTT; cdr3_aa: CASSWGGNQPQHF
j_call: TRBJ1-2; clone_size: .; v_call: TRBV10-3; d_call: .; cdr3_nt: TGTGCCATCAGCATGGACAGAAACTATGGCTACACCTTC; cdr3_aa: CAISMDRNYGYTF
j_call: TRBJ1-2; clone_size: .; v_call: TRBV4-3; d_call: .; cdr3_nt: TGCGCCAGCAGCCAAGACGTAGATAACTATGGCTACACCTTC; cdr3_aa: CASSQDVDNYGYTF
j_call: TRBJ2-1; clone_size: .; v_call: TRBV4-2; d_call: .; cdr3_nt: TGTGCCAGCAGCCAAGATCGAACTTTGAATGAGCAGTTCTTC; cdr3_aa: CASSQDRTLNEQFF
j_call: TRBJ2-3; clone_size: once; v_call: TRBV12-5; d_call: TRBD1; cdr3_nt: TGTGCTAGTGAACCGACAGGGCGTCCAGATACGCAGTATTTT; cdr3_aa: CASEPTGRPDTQYF
j_call: TRBJ2-7; clone_size: once; v_call: TRBV6-5; d_call: .; cdr3_nt: TGTGCCAGCAGTTACGAGGGGTTCTCCTACGAGCAGTACTTC; cdr3_aa: CASSYEGFSYEQYF
j_call: TRBJ1-1; clone_size: .; v_call: TRBV7-6; d_call: .; cdr3_nt: TGTGCCAGCAGCCGCGGGGTGGGCTCGAACACTGAAGCTTTCTTT; cdr3_aa: CASSRGVGSNTEAFF
j_call: TRBJ2-1; clone_size: medium-sized; v_call: TRBV24-1; d_call: .; cdr3_nt: TGTGCCACCAGTGATTTAGCACCCGGTGAGCAGTTCTTC; cdr3_aa: CATSDLAPGEQFF
j_call: TRBJ2-3; clone_size: .; v_call: TRBV5-5; d_call: TRBD2; cdr3_nt: TGTGCCAGCAGCTCCATTAGCGGGAGTACAGATACGCAGTATTTT; cdr3_aa: CASSSISGSTDTQYF
j_call: TRBJ1-1; clone_size: .; v_call: TRBV27; d_call: .; cdr3_nt: TGTGCCAGCAGTTTTTTCGGGAACACTGAAGCTTTCTTT; cdr3_aa: CASSFFGNTEAFF
j_call: TRBJ2-5; clone_size: .; v_call: TRBV19; d_call: TRBD1; cdr3_nt: TGTGCCAGTAGACAGGGGGAGACCCAGTACTTC; cdr3_aa: CASRQGETQYF
j_call: TRBJ2-7; clone_size: .; v_call: TRBV4-3; d_call: TRBD1; cdr3_nt: TGCGCCAGCAGCCAGGAGGGTGGGACAGGCGAGCAGTACTTC; cdr3_aa: CASSQEGGTGEQYF
j_call: TRBJ1-5; clone_size: large; v_call: TRBV10-1; d_call: TRBD1; cdr3_nt: TGCGCCAGCAGTGAGGGGGACAGGAAAGTCAATCAGCCCCAGCATTTT; cdr3_aa: CASSEGDRKVNQPQHF
j_call: TRBJ1-2; clone_size: .; v_call: TRBV6-1; d_call: .; cdr3_nt: TGTGCCAGCAGTGAAGGCTGGACAGACTACACCTTC; cdr3_aa: CASSEGWTDYTF
j_call: TRBJ2-7; clone_size: .; v_call: TRBV14; d_call: .; cdr3_nt: TGTGCCAGCAGCCAAGGATTACGACGTGGCTCCTACGAGCAGTACTTC; cdr3_aa: CASSQGLRRGSYEQYF
j_call: TRBJ2-5; clone_size: .; v_call: TRBV19; d_call: .; cdr3_nt: TGTGCCAGTAGCAGAGGGAGCCAAGAGACCCAGTACTTC; cdr3_aa: CASSRGSQETQYF
j_call: TRBJ2-1; clone_size: .; v_call: TRBV7-2; d_call: TRBD1; cdr3_nt: TGTGCCAGCAGCTTAGGGACAGGGGAGGGGAATGAGCAGTTCTTC; cdr3_aa: CASSLGTGEGNEQFF
j_call: TRBJ2-7; clone_size: .; v_call: TRBV6-5; d_call: TRBD1; cdr3_nt: TGTGCCAGCAGCCCAGGGGGCTACCTTTACGAGCAGTACTTC; cdr3_aa: CASSPGGYLYEQYF
j_call: TRBJ1-5; clone_size: .; v_call: TRBV5-6; d_call: .; cdr3_nt: TGTGCCAGCAGCTTTGGATCAGGGGATAATCAGCCCCAGCATTTT; cdr3_aa: CASSFGSGDNQPQHF
j_call: TRBJ2-1; clone_size: .; v_call: TRBV9; d_call: .; cdr3_nt: TGTGCCAGCAGCCCGTTGACCGGTTCCTACAATGAGCAGTTCTTC; cdr3_aa: CASSPLTGSYNEQFF
j_call: TRBJ2-1; clone_size: .; v_call: TRBV29-1; d_call: .; cdr3_nt: TGCAGCTTGTCCCGGACCTCCGTGGATGAGCAGTTCTTC; cdr3_aa: CSLSRTSVDEQFF
j_call: TRBJ2-5; clone_size: .; v_call: TRBV27; d_call: TRBD2; cdr3_nt: TGTGCCAGCAGTCTTTCCCCCCCGGGACTAGTAGGAGAGACCCAGTACTTC; cdr3_aa: CASSLSPPGLVGETQYF
j_call: TRBJ2-1; clone_size: few; v_call: TRBV7-3; d_call: TRBD2; cdr3_nt: TGTGCCAGCAGCCCAGCGGGGAATGAGCAGTTCTTC; cdr3_aa: CASSPAGNEQFF
j_call: TRBJ2-5; clone_size: .; v_call: TRBV19; d_call: .; cdr3_nt: TGTGCCAGTAACCCGGACCCCTGGGGAGAGACCCAGTACTTC; cdr3_aa: CASNPDPWGETQYF
j_call: TRBJ2-7; clone_size: .; v_call: TRBV2; d_call: TRBD2; cdr3_nt: TGTGCCAGCAGCTCCGGGACTAGATACGAGCAGTACTTC; cdr3_aa: CASSSGTRYEQYF
j_call: TRBJ2-7; clone_size: few; v_call: TRBV2; d_call: .; cdr3_nt: TGTGCCAGCAGTGATCCAAAGGACCCCGCCTACGAGCAGTACTTC; cdr3_aa: CASSDPKDPAYEQYF
j_call: TRBJ1-6; clone_size: .; v_call: TRBV5-1; d_call: TRBD1; cdr3_nt: TGCGCCAGCAGCTGGGACAGGGTTAATTCACCCCTCCACTTT; cdr3_aa: CASSWDRVNSPLHF
j_call: TRBJ2-5; clone_size: .; v_call: TRBV4-1; d_call: .; cdr3_nt: TGCGCCAGCAGCCAAGCAACTAGTCAAGAGACCCAGTACTTC; cdr3_aa: CASSQATSQETQYF
j_call: TRBJ1-2; clone_size: few; v_call: TRBV18; d_call: .; cdr3_nt: TGTGCCAGCTCACCCCTGAACGAAGGAGGCTACACCTTC; cdr3_aa: CASSPLNEGGYTF
j_call: TRBJ2-2; clone_size: .; v_call: TRBV19; d_call: .; cdr3_nt: TGTGCCAGTAGTATAGACAACGGACACGGGGAGCTGTTTTTT; cdr3_aa: CASSIDNGHGELFF
j_call: TRBJ1-2; clone_size: .; v_call: TRBV28; d_call: .; cdr3_nt: TGTGCCAGCAGTTCCCGGGAGCTTACTAACTATGGCTACACCTTC; cdr3_aa: CASSSRELTNYGYTF
j_call: TRBJ1-5; clone_size: .; v_call: TRBV28; d_call: .; cdr3_nt: TGTGCCAGCAGTTTATGGGGGGCCCAGGCCCAGCATTTT; cdr3_aa: CASSLWGAQAQHF
j_call: TRBJ1-1; clone_size: .; v_call: TRBV30; d_call: .; cdr3_nt: TGTGCCTGGAGTGTACCCTGGACTGAAGCTTTCTTT; cdr3_aa: CAWSVPWTEAFF
j_call: TRBJ2-3; clone_size: .; v_call: TRBV5-7; d_call: TRBD2; cdr3_nt: TGTGCCAGCAGCTTGTCCAGCGGGGGAACCGGAGGAACAGATACGCAGTATTTT; cdr3_aa: CASSLSSGGTGGTDTQYF
j_call: TRBJ2-7; clone_size: few; v_call: TRBV27; d_call: TRBD1; cdr3_nt: TGTGCCAGCAGGGCTCAGGGGGACTCCTACGAGCAGTACTTC; cdr3_aa: CASRAQGDSYEQYF
j_call: TRBJ2-7; clone_size: .; v_call: TRBV7-8; d_call: TRBD2; cdr3_nt: TGTGCCAGCAGGGGACTAGCGGGCGACTACGAGCAGTACTTC; cdr3_aa: CASRGLAGDYEQYF
j_call: TRBJ1-5; clone_size: .; v_call: TRBV7-9; d_call: .; cdr3_nt: TGTGCCAGCAGCCTTGCCAATCAGCCCCAGCATTTT; cdr3_aa: CASSLANQPQHF
j_call: TRBJ2-6; clone_size: .; v_call: TRBV4-3; d_call: .; cdr3_nt: TGCGCCAGCAGCCAAGTCGAAGGGACTGGGGCCAACGTCCTGACTTTC; cdr3_aa: CASSQVEGTGANVLTF
j_call: TRBJ1-1; clone_size: medium-sized; v_call: TRBV7-8; d_call: .; cdr3_nt: TGTGCCAGCAGCTTTTTGGGGGGGTTGGAAGCTTTCTTT; cdr3_aa: CASSFLGGLEAFF
j_call: TRBJ2-7; clone_size: once; v_call: TRBV5-1; d_call: TRBD1; cdr3_nt: TGCGCCAGCAGCTGGACCGGGACAGACTACGAGCAGTACTTC; cdr3_aa: CASSWTGTDYEQYF
j_call: TRBJ2-7; clone_size: few; v_call: TRBV28; d_call: TRBD2; cdr3_nt: TGTGCCAGCAGAGCCCCGGGAGGCTCCAACGAGCAGTACTTC; cdr3_aa: CASRAPGGSNEQYF
j_call: TRBJ1-2; clone_size: few; v_call: TRBV29-1; d_call: TRBD1; cdr3_nt: TGCAGCGCCTCAGGGGGCAACTATGGCTACACCTTC; cdr3_aa: CSASGGNYGYTF
j_call: TRBJ1-4; clone_size: .; v_call: TRBV7-8; d_call: .; cdr3_nt: TGTGCCAGCAGTTCGAAACCCTTACAGGAACTTGGGGAAAAACTGTTTTTT; cdr3_aa: CASSSKPLQELGEKLFF
j_call: TRBJ1-6; clone_size: .; v_call: TRBV7-3; d_call: TRBD1; cdr3_nt: TGTGCCAGCAGCTCAGGGACAGAATCACCCCTCCACTTT; cdr3_aa: CASSSGTESPLHF
j_call: TRBJ2-7; clone_size: .; v_call: TRBV9; d_call: .; cdr3_nt: TGTGCCAGCAGCGAGGGACTTTCCACCTACGAGCAGTACTTC; cdr3_aa: CASSEGLSTYEQYF
j_call: TRBJ2-1; clone_size: once; v_call: TRBV3-1/TRBV3-2; d_call: .; cdr3_nt: TGTGCCAGCAGCAGACAGCGGGCGATCTCCTACAATGAGCAGTTCTTC; cdr3_aa: CASSRQRAISYNEQFF